This T cell receptor (beta chain) is from a study of cytomegalovirus exposure and HLA in healthy donors. Study results and limitations: Subsequent analysis revealed that first-cohort TCR clusters tended to co-occur in the 130 or so validation repertoires.

Germline CDR1 is SGHNT and CDR2 is YENEEA. V lost 2 bases to trimming and J lost 7 bases; unmatched junction nucleotides: 4. This CDR3 spans 14 amino acids. The assay was immunoSEQ multiplex PCR, and TCRdb's table has in-frame clones only and misses some. The sample holds roughly 250,000 clones, approximately 83% seen once. Note on this clone: Its antigen is unidentified.

Sample: PBMCs. The rearrangement joins TRBV11-3 to TRBJ2-1; TRBD2 aligns across 8 bases. The receptor's source is a woman aged 30 to 39 in good health and CMV-seropositive. The CDR3 DNA reads TGTGCCAGCAGCTTACTTAGCGGGAATAATGAGCAGTTCTTC. The encoded protein is CASSLLSGNNEQFF.